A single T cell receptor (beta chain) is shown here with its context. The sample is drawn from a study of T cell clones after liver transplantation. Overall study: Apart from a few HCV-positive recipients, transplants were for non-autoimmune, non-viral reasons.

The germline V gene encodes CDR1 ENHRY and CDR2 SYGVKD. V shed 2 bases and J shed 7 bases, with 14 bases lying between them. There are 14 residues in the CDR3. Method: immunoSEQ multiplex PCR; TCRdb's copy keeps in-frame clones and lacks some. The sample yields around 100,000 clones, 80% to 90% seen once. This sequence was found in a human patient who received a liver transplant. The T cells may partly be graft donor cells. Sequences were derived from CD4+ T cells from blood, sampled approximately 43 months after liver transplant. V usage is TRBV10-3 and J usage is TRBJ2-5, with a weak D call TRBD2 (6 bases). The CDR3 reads CAISEAGRLGTQYF. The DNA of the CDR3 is TGTGCCATCAGTGAGGCGGGACGGCTGGGGACCCAGTACTTC.